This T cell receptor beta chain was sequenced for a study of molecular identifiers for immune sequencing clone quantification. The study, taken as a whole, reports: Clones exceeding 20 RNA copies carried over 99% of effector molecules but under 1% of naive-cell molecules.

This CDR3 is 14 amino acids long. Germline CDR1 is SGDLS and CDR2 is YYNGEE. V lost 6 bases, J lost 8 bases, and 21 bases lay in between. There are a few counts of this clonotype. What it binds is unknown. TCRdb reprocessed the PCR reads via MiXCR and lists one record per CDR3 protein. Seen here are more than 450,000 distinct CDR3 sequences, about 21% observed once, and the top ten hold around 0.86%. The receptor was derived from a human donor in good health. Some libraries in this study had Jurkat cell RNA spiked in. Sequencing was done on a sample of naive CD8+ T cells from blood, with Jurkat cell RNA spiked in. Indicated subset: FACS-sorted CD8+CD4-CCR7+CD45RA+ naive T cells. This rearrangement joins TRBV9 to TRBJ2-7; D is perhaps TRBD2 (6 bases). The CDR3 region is CASTSGGVGDKQYF. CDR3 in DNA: TGTGCCAGCACCTCCGGGGGAGTCGGTGACAAGCAGTACTTC.